The clone carrying this TCR beta chain was seen at least ten times. The data derive from a study of neurological immune-mediated disorders. CDR1 MDHEN and CDR2 SYDVKM come from the germline V gene. V dropped 3 bases and J dropped 2 bases, with 21 bases sitting between them. The CDR3 spans 18 residues. The controls, all healthy individuals, were blood bank volunteers in Maryland, USA. Unsorted libraries used 2 million PBMCs kept at -80 degrees C. The cDNA came from 5'RACE with 10-nucleotide random UMIs. Every sequencing run returned over 190 million TCR-beta sequences, which were derived from 15-18 subjects. MiXCR, applied by TCRdb to the 5' RACE reads, yields one record per CDR3 protein. The profile covers roughly 80,000 distinct CDR3 sequences, with about 15% appearing a single time and 15% to 19% taken by the ten largest.

The sequence was obtained from a woman in her thirties or forties in good health. The genes are TRBV28 and TRBJ2-3; D might be TRBD2 (5 bases). Input material: PBMCs. The CDR3 region is CASSFVEVGFYHTDTQYF. CDR3 coding DNA: TGTGCCAGCAGTTTTGTGGAGGTGGGGTTCTACCACACAGATACGCAGTATTTT. The full variable domain, rest sourced from reference TRBV28 and TRBJ2-3, is DVKVTQSSRYLVKRTGEKVFLECVQDMDHENMFWYRQDPGLGLRLIYFSYDVKMKEKGDIPEGYSVSREKKERFSLILESASTNQTSMYLCASSFVEVGFYHTDTQYFGPGTRLTVL.